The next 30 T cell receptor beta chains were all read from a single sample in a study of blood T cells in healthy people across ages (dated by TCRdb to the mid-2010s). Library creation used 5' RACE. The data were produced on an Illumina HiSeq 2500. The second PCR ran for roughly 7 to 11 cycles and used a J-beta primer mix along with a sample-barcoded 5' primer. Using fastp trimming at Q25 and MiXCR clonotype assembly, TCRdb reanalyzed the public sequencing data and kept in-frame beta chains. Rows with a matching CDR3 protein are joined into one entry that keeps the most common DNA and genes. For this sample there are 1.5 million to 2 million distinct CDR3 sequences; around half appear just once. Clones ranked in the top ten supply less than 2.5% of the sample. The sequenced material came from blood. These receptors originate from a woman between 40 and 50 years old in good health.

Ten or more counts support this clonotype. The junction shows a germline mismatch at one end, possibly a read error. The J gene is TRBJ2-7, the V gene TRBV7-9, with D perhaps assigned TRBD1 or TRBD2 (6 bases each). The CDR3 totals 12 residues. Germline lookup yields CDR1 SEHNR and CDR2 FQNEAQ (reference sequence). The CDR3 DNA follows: TGCGCCAGCAGCCTAGAGGGGGGTGAGCAGTACTTC. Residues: CASSLEGGEQYF.

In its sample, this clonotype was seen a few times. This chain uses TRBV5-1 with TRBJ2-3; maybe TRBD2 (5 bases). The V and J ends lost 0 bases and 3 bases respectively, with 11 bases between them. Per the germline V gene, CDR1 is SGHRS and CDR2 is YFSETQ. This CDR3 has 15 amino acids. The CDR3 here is CASSLAGPGTDTQYF. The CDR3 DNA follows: TGCGCCAGCAGCTTGGCGGGTCCGGGAACAGATACGCAGTATTTT.

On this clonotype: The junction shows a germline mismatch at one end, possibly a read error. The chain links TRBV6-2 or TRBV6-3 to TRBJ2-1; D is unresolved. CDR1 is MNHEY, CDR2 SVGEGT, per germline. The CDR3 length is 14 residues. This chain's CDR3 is CASSYGRFHKEQFF. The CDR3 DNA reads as TGTGCCAGCAGTTACGGCCGTTTCCACAAGGAGCAGTTCTTC.

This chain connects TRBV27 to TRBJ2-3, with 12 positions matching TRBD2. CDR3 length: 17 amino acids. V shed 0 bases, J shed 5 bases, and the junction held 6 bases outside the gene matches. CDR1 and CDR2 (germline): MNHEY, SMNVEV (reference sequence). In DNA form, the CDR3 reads TGTGCCAGCAGTTTATCTCGACTAGCGGGGGTCGGAGATACGCAGTATTTT. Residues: CASSLSRLAGVGDTQYF.

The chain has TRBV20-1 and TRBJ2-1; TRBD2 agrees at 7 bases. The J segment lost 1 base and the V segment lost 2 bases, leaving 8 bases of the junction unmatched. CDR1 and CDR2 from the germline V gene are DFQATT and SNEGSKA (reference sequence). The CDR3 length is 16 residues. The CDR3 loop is CSARPTSLPSYNEQFF. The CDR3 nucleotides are TGCAGTGCTAGACCGACTAGCCTCCCTTCCTACAATGAGCAGTTCTTC.

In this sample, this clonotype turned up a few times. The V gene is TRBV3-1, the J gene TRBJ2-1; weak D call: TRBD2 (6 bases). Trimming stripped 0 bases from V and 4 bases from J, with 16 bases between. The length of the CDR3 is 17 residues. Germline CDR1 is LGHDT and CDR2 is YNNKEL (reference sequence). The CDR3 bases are TGTGCCAGCAGCCAAGATCCGACGCTAGCGTCTTACAATGAGCAGTTCTTC. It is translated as CASSQDPTLASYNEQFF.

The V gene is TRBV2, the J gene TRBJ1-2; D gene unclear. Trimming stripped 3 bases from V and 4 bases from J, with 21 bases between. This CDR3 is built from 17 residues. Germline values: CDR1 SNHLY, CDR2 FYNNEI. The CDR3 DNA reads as TGTGCCAGCAGTGATCTCCCATTTCCGGGTTCGGGCTATGGCTACACCTTC. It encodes CASSDLPFPGSGYGYTF. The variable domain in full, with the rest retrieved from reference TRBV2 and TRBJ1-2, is EPEVTQTPSHQVTQMGQEVILRCVPISNHLYFYWYRQILGQKVEFLVSFYNNEISEKSEIFDDQFSVERPDGSNFTLKIRSTKLEDSAMYFCASSDLPFPGSGYGYTFGSGTRLTVV.

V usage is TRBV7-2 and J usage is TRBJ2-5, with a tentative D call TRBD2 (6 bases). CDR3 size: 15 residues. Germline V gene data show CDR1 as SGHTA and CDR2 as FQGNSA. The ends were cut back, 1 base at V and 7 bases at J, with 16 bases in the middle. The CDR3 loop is CASSLGGAGLGTQYF. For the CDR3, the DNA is TGTGCCAGCAGCTTAGGAGGGGCGGGACTCGGGACCCAGTACTTC.

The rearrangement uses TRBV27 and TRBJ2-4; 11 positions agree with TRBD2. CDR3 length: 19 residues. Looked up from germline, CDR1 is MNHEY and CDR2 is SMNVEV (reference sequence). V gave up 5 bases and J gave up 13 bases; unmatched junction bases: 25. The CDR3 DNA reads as TGTGCCAGCAGTCTCCGCGGGACTAGCGGCCACGTAACGTACAATGAGCAGTACTTC. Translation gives CASSLRGTSGHVTYNEQYF.

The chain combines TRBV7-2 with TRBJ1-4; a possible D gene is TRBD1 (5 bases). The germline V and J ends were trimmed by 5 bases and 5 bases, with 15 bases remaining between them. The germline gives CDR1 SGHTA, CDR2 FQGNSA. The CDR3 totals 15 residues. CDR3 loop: CASSLVGAKNEKLFF. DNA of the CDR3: TGTGCCAGCAGCCTCGTCGGGGCGAAAAATGAAAAACTGTTTTTT.

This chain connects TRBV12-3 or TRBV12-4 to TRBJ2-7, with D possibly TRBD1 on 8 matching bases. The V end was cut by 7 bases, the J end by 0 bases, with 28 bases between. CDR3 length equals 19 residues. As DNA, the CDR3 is TGTGCCAGCATCGTTGAAAAGACAGGGGAGGGGAAAAACTCCTACGAGCAGTACTTC. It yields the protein CASIVEKTGEGKNSYEQYF.

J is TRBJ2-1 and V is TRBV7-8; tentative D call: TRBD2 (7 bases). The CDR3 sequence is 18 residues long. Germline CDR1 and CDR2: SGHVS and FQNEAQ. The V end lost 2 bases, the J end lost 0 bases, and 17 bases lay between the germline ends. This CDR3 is CASSLRIGGAHSYNEQFF. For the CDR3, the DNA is TGTGCCAGCAGCTTAAGAATTGGGGGGGCCCACTCCTACAATGAGCAGTTCTTC.

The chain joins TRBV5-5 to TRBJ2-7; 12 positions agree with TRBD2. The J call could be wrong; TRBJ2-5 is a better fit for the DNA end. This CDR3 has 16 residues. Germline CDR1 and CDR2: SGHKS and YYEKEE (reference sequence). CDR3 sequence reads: CASSYLAGGLTETQYF. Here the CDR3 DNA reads TGTGCCAGCAGTTATCTAGCGGGGGGGCTTACGGAGACCCAGTACTTC.

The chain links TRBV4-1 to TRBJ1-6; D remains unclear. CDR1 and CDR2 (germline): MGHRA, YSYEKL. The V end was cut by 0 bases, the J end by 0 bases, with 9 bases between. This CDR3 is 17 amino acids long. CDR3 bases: TGCGCCAGCAGCCAAGAGTGGGATGTCTCCTATAATTCACCCCTCCACTTT. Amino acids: CASSQEWDVSYNSPLHF.

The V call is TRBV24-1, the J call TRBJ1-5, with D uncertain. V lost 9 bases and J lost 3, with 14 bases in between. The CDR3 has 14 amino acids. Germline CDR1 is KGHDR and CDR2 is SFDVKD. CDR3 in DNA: TGTGCCACCTCGTTCGGAACCCTCAATCAGCCCCAGCATTTT. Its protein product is CATSFGTLNQPQHF.

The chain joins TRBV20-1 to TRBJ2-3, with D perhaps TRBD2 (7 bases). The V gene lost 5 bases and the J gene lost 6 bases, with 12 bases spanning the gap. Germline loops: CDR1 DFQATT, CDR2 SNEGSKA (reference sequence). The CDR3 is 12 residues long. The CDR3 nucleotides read TGCAGTGCTCCTGAGGGGGGGGATACGCAGTATTTT. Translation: CSAPEGGDTQYF.

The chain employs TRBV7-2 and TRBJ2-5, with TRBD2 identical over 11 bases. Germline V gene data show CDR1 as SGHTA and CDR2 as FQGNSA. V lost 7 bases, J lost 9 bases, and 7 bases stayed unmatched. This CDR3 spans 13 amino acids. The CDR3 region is CASTPTSGGAQYF. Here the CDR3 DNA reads TGTGCCAGCACTCCAACTAGCGGGGGAGCCCAGTACTTC.

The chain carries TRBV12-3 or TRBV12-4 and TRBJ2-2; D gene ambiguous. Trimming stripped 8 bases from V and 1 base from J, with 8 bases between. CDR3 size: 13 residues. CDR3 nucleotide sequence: TGTGCCAGCGGGCAGGTGAACACCGGGGAGCTGTTTTTT. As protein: CASGQVNTGELFF.

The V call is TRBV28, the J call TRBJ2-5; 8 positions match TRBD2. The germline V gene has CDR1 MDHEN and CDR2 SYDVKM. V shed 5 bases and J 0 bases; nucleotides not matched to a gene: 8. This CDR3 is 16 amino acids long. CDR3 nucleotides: TGTGCCAGCAGTAGACGGGGGGGCGAGTACCAAGAGACCCAGTACTTC. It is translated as CASSRRGGEYQETQYF. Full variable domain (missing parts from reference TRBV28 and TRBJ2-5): DVKVTQSSRYLVKRTGEKVFLECVQDMDHENMFWYRQDPGLGLRLIYFSYDVKMKEKGDIPEGYSVSREKKERFSLILESASTNQTSMYLCASSRRGGEYQETQYFGPGTRLLVL.

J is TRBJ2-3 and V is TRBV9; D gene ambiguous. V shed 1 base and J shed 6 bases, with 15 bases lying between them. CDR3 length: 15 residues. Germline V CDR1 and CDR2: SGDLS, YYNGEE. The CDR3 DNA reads TGTGCCAGCAGCGTAATGGGGATACTTACGGATACGCAGTATTTT. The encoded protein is CASSVMGILTDTQYF.

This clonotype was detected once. The CDR3 DNA is TGCAGTCCGCGCTCCCCGACACCCGGGACGACAGATACGCAGTATTTT. Its protein product is CSPRSPTPGTTDTQYF. This chain connects TRBV20-1 to TRBJ2-3, with D perhaps being TRBD1 or TRBD2 (5 bases each). The CDR3 sequence is 16 residues long. V lost 8 bases to trimming and J lost 3 bases, with 24 bases between them. Germline V CDR1 and CDR2: DFQATT, SNEGSKA (reference sequence).

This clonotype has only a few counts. In nucleotides, the CDR3 is TGCGCCAGCAGCTTGGGAGGGGAGCCCTACGAGCAGTACTTC. Amino acids: CASSLGGEPYEQYF. The chain employs TRBV5-1 and TRBJ2-7, with D possibly called TRBD1 or TRBD2 (5 bases each). CDR1 is SGHRS and CDR2 is YFSETQ in the germline V gene. V was clipped by 0 bases and J by 2 bases, with 9 bases between them. This CDR3 region has 14 residues.

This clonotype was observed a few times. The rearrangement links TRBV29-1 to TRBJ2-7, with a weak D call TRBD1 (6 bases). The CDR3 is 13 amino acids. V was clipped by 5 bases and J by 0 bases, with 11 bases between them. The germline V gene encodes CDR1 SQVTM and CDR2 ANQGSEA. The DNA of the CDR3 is TGCAGCGTTCTGGACAGCACCTCCTACGAGCAGTACTTC. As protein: CSVLDSTSYEQYF.

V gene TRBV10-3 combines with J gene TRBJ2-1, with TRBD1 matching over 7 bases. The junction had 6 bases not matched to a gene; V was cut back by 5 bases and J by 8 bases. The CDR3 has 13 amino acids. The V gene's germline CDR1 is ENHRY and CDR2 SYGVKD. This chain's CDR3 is CAISTGVVDEQFF. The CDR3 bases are TGTGCCATCAGTACAGGGGTGGTGGATGAGCAGTTCTTC.

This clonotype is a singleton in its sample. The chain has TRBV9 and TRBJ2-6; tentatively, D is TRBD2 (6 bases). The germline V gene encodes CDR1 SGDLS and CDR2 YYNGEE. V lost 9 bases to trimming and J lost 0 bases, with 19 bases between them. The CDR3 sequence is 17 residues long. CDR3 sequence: CANKGGPPLSGANVLTF. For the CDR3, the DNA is TGTGCCAACAAGGGAGGTCCTCCCCTCTCTGGGGCCAACGTCCTGACTTTC.

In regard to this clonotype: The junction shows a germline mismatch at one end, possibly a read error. The CDR3 loop reads CSVDRANHGYTF. CDR3 nucleotide sequence: TGCAGCGTCGACAGAGCTAACCATGGCTACACCTTC. The V and J genes are TRBV29-1 and TRBJ1-2, with a tentative D call TRBD1 (5 bases). CDR3 length equals 12 residues. Germline loops: CDR1 SQVTM, CDR2 ANQGSEA. Complete variable domain (other parts from reference TRBV29-1 and TRBJ1-2): SAVISQKPSRDICQRGTSLTIQCQVDSQVTMMFWYRQQPGQSLTLIATANQGSEATYESGFVIDKFPISRPNLTFSTLTVSNMSPEDSSIYLCSVDRANHGYTFGSGTRLTVV.

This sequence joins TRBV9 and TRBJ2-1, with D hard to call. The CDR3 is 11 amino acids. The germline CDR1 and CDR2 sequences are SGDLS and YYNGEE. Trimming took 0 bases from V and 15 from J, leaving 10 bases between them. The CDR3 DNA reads TGTGCCAGCAGCGTAGGGCAGCGCATGTTCTTC. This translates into CASSVGQRMFF.

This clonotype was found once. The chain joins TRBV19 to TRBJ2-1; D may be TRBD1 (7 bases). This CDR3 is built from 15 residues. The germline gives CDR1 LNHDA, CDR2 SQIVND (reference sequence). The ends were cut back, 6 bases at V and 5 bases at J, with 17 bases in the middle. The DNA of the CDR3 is TGTGCCAGTAGGTCGACAGGGAGGCCCAACAATGAGCAGTTCTTC. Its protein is CASRSTGRPNNEQFF.

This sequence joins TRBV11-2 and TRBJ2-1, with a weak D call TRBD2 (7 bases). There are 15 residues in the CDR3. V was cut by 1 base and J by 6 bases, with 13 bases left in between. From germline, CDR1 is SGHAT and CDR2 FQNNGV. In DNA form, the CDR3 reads TGTGCCAGCAGCTTAGCGGGGGGCGGCTGCAATGAGCAGTTCTTC. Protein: CASSLAGGGCNEQFF.

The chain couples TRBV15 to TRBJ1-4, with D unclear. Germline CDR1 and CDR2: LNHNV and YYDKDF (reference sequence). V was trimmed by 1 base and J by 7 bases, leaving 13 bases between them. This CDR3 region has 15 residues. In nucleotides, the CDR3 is TGTGCCACCAGCAGAGTCGGTGGACTCGGTGAAAAACTGTTTTTT. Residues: CATSRVGGLGEKLFF.